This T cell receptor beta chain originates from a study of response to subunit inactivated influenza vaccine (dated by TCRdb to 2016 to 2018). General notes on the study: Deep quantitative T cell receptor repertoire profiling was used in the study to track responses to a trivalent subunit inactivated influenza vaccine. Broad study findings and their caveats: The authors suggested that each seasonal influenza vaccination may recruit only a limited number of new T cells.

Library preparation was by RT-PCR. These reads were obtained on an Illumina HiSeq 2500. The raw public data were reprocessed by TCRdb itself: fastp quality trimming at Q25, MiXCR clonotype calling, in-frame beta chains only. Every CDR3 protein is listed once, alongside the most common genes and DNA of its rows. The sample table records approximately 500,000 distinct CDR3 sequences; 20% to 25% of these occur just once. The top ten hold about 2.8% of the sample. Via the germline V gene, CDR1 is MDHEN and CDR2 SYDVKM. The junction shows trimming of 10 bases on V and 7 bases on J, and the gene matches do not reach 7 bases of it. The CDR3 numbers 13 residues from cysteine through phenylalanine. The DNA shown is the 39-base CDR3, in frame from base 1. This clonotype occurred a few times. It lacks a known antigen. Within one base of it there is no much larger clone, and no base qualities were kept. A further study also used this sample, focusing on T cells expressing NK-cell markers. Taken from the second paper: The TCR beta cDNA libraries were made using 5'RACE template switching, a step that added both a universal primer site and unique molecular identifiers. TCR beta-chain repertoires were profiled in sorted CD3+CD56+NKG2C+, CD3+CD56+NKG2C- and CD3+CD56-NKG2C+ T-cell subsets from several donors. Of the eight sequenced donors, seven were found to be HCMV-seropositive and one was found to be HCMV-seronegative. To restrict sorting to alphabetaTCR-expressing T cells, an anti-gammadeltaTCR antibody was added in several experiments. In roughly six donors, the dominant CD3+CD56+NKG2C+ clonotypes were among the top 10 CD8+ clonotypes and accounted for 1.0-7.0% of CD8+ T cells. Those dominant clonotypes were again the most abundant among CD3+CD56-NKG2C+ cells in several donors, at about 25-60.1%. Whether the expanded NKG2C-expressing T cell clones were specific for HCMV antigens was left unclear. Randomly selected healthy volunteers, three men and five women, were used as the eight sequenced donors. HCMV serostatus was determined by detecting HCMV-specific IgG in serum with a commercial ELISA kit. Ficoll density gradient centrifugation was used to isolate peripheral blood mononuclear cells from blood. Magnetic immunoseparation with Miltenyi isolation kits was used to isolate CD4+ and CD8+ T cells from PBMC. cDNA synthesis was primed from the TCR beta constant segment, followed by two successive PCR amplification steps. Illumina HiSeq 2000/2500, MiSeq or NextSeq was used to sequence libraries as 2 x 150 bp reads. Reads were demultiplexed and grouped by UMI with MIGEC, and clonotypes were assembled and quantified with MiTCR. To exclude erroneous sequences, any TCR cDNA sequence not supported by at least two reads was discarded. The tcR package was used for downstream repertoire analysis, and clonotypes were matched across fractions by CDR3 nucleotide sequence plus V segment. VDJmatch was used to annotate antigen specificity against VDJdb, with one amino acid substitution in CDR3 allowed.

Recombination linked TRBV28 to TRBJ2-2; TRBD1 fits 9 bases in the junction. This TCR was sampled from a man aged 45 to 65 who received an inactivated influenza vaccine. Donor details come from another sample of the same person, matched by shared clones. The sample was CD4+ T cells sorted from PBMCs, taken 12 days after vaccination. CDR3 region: CATTGGADGELFF. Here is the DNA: TGTGCCACCACAGGGGGCGCCGACGGGGAGCTGTTTTTT.